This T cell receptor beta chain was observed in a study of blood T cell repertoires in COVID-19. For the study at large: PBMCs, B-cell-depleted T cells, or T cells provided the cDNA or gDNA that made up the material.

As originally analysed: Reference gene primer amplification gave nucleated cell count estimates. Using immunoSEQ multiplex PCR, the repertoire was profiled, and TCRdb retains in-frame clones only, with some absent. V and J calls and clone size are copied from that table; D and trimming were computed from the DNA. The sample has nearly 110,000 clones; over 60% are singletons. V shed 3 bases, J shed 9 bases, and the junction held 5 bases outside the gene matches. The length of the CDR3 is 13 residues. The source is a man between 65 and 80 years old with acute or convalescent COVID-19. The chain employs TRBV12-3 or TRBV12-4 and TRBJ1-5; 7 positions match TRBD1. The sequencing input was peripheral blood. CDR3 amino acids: CASSLRGLGPQHF. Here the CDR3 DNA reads TGTGCCAGCAGTTTGAGGGGGCTAGGGCCCCAGCATTTT.